A single sample is the source of the 5 T cell receptor beta chains below, sequenced in a study of shared clonotypes between healthy human individuals (dated by TCRdb to 2018 to 2020). Preparation of the library involved the immunoSEQ multiplex PCR assay. TCRdb mirrors the immuneACCESS table, restricted to in-frame sequences. Some clones are absent from its copies; in checked studies, under half trace to an unresolved V gene, and the reason for the others is unknown. Counted in this sample were about 1 million clones; under 80% of them appeared once. The ten largest clones take up about 1.5% of the sample. The sample comprised memory CD4+ T cells sorted from blood. Explained via the paper, the cell subset or site label denotes: CD45RA-negative fraction. The receptors originated from a man aged 18 to 29 in good health.

This sequence joins TRBV7-9 and TRBJ2-4; D gene uncertain. Trimming removed 2 bases from V and 2 bases from J, with 13 bases in between. Germline V lookup: CDR1 SEHNR, CDR2 FQNEAQ (reference sequence). The CDR3 is made up of 16 amino acids. The CDR3 coding sequence is TGTGCCAGCAGCTTATGGAACAGAAAAACCAAAAACATTCAGTACTTC. It translates to CASSLWNRKTKNIQYF.

The table lists this clone with a count of one. J is TRBJ1-2 and V is TRBV11-2, with TRBD1 identical over 7 bases. The CDR3 runs 14 residues. Germline V lookup: CDR1 SGHAT, CDR2 FQNNGV. The trim removed 1 base at V and 3 bases at J, leaving 2 bases unmatched. CDR3 residues: CASSLGTGDYGYTF. The CDR3 nucleotides are TGTGCCAGCAGCTTAGGAACAGGGGACTATGGCTACACCTTC. Supplemented by reference TRBV11-2 and TRBJ1-2, the full variable domain reads EAGVAQSPRYKIIEKRQSVAFWCNPISGHATLYWYQQILGQGPKLLIQFQNNGVVDDSQLPKDRFSAERLKGVDSTLKIQPAKLEDSAVYLCASSLGTGDYGYTFGSGTRLTVV.

This clone was observed a single time. The CDR3 DNA is TGTGCCAGCAGCAAAAGACAGCACTTAACCTACGAGCAGTACTTC. It translates to CASSKRQHLTYEQYF. V usage is TRBV21-1 and J usage is TRBJ2-7; TRBD1 is taken as the D call from the table, unchecked against the DNA. TRBV21-1 is shown as a pseudogene. This CDR3 contains 15 residues.

The CDR3 DNA sequence: TGTGCCAGCAGTTACCCGTGGAGCTATGGCTACACCTTC. Encoded protein: CASSYPWSYGYTF. The V and J genes are TRBV6-5 and TRBJ1-2; D not certain. The CDR3 contains 13 residues. Germline assignment: CDR1 MNHEY and CDR2 SVGAGI. V lost 2 bases and J 4 bases, leaving 8 bases between the germline ends.

The V call is TRBV11-2, the J call TRBJ2-1, with D possibly being TRBD1 (6 bases). The CDR3 length is 16 residues. CDR1 and CDR2 (germline): SGHAT, FQNNGV. The germline V and J ends were trimmed by 5 bases and 6 bases, with 20 bases remaining between them. Here the CDR3 DNA reads TGTGCCAGCAGCCCTTTGACAGGCGGCTACGTCAATGAGCAGTTCTTC. It encodes CASSPLTGGYVNEQFF. The whole variable domain, remainder taken from reference TRBV11-2 and TRBJ2-1, is EAGVAQSPRYKIIEKRQSVAFWCNPISGHATLYWYQQILGQGPKLLIQFQNNGVVDDSQLPKDRFSAERLKGVDSTLKIQPAKLEDSAVYLCASSPLTGGYVNEQFFGPGTRLTVL.